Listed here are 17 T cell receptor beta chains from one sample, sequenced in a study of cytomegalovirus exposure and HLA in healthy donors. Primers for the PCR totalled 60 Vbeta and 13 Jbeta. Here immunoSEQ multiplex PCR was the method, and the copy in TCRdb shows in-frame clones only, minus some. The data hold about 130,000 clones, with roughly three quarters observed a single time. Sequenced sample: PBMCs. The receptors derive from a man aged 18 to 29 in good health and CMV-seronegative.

CDR3 protein: CASSLPGDQPQHF. Here the CDR3 DNA reads TGTGCCAGCAGCCTCCCGGGGGATCAGCCCCAGCATTTT. The V call is TRBV7-8, the J call TRBJ1-5, with D maybe TRBD1 (5 bases). This CDR3 contains 13 residues. V dropped 5 bases and J dropped 5 bases, with 10 bases sitting between them. The V gene's germline CDR1 is SGHVS and CDR2 FQNEAQ.

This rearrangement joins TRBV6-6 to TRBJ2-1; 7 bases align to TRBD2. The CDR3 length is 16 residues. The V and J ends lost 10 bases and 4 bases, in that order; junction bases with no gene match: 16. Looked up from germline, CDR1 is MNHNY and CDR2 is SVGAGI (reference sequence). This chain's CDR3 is CATTRDVSGFYNEQFF. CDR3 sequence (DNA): TGTGCCACCACTAGGGATGTTAGCGGGTTTTACAATGAGCAGTTCTTC.

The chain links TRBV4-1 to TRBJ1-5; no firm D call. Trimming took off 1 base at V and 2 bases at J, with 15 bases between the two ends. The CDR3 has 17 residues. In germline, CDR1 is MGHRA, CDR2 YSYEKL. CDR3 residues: CASSQGGPPKGNQPQHF. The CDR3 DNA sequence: TGCGCCAGCAGCCAAGGTGGCCCCCCGAAAGGCAATCAGCCCCAGCATTTT.

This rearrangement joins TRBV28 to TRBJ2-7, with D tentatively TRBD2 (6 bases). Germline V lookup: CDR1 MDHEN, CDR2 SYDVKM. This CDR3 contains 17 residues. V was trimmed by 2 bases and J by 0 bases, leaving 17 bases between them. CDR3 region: CASSLTPMLAVSYEQYF. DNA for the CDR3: TGTGCCAGCAGTTTAACCCCCATGTTAGCGGTCTCCTACGAGCAGTACTTC.

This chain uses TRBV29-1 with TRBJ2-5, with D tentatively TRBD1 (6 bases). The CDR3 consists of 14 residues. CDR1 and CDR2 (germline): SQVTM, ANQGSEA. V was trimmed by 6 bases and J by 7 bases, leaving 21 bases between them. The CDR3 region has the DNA TGCAGCGTCGCCAGCGAGACAGGAGGCAGGACCCAGTACTTC. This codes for CSVASETGGRTQYF.

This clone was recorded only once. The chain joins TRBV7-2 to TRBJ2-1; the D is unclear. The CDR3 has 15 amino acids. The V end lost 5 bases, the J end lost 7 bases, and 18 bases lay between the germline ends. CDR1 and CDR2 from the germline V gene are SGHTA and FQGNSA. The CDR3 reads CASSTQRAARNEQFF. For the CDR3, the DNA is TGTGCCAGCAGCACCCAGCGTGCGGCCCGGAATGAGCAGTTCTTC.

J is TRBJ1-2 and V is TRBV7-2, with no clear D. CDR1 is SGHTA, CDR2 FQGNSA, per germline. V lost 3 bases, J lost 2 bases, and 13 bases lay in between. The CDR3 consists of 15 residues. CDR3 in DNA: TGTGCCAGCAGCTTTTACTTTCGAGTAAACTATGGCTACACCTTC. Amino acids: CASSFYFRVNYGYTF.

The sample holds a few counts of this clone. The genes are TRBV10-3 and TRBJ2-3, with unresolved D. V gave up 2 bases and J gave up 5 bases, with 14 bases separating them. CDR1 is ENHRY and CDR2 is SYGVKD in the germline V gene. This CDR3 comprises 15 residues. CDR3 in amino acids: CAISEGTADGDTQYF. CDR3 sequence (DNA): TGTGCCATCAGTGAGGGAACAGCCGACGGAGATACGCAGTATTTT.

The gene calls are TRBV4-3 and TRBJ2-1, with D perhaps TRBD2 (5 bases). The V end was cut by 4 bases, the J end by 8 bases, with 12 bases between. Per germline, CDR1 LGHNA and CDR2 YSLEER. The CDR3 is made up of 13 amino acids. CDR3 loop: CASSREREDEQFF. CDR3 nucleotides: TGCGCCAGCAGCCGAGAGAGGGAAGATGAGCAGTTCTTC.

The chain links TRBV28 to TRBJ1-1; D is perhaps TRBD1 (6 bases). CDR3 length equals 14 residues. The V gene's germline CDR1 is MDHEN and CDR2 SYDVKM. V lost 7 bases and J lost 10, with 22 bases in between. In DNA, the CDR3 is TGTGCCAGCAAACACGGGACACGTCGGGGTGGAGCTTTCTTT. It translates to CASKHGTRRGGAFF. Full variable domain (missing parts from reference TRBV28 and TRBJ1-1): DVKVTQSSRYLVKRTGEKVFLECVQDMDHENMFWYRQDPGLGLRLIYFSYDVKMKEKGDIPEGYSVSREKKERFSLILESASTNQTSMYLCASKHGTRRGGAFFGQGTRLTVV.

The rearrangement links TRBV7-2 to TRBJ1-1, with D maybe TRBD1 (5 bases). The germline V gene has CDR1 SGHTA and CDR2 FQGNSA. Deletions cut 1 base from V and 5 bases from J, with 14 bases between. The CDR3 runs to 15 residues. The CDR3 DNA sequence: TGTGCCAGCAGCTTAGGGCAGGGAAGGGGAACTGAAGCTTTCTTT. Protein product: CASSLGQGRGTEAFF.

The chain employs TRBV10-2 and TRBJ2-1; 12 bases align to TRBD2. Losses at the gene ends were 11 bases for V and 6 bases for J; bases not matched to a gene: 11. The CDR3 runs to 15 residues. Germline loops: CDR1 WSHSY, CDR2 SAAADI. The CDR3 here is CACNLAGGPVNEQFF. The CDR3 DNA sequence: TGCGCCTGCAATCTAGCGGGAGGGCCGGTCAATGAGCAGTTCTTC.

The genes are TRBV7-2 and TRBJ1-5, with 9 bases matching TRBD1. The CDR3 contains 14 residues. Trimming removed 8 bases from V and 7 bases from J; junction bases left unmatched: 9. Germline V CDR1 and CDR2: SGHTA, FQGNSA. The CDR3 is CASGPDRGGQPQHF. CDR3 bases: TGTGCCAGCGGGCCGGACAGGGGAGGACAGCCCCAGCATTTT.

Written as DNA, the CDR3 is TGTGCCAGCTCGCGTCACACAGGGAATCAGCCCCAGCATTTT. Translation gives CASSRHTGNQPQHF. The chain combines TRBV18 with TRBJ1-5, with a tentative D call TRBD1 (6 bases). The germline V and J ends were trimmed by 6 bases and 4 bases, with 13 bases remaining between them. This CDR3 contains 14 residues. From germline, CDR1 is KGHSH and CDR2 LQKENI.

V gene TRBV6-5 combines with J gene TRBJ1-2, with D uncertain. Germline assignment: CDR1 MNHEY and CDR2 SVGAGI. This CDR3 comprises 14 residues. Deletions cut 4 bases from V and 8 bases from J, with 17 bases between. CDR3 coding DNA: TGTGCCAGCAGTTCCACAACAAACGGGAGGGGCTACACCTTC. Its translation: CASSSTTNGRGYTF.

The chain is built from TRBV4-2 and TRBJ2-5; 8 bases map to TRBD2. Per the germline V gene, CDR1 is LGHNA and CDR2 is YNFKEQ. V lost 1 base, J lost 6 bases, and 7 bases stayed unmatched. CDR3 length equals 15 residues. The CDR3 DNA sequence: TGTGCCAGCAGCCAAGGAATGGTAGCGGGAAAGACCCAGTACTTC. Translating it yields CASSQGMVAGKTQYF.

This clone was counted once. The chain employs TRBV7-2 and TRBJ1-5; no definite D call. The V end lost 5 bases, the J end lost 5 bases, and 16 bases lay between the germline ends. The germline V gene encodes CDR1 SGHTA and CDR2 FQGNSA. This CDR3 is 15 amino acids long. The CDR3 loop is CASSLSSTLDQPQHF. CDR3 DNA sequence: TGTGCCAGCAGCCTCTCCTCTACCCTAGATCAGCCCCAGCATTTT.